The clone carrying this TCR beta chain was counted ten times or more. Its cognate antigen is unknown. This sample was included in a study of Graves' ophthalmopathy and Graves' hyperthyroidism. Whole-study findings and limits: Ophthalmopathy progression cases were predicted by the model with 70% to 71% sensitivity and roughly 72% specificity.

Amplification targeted the TCR beta CDR3 regions, with RNA transcripts as the source material. RT-PCR was first run with HTBI primers, then multiplex PCR in a second round. A single record per CDR3 protein comes from TCRdb applying MiXCR to the multiplex PCR reads. In the table there are roughly 480,000 distinct CDR3 sequences, approximately 15% of which are singletons. With 3 bases clipped from V and 2 bases from J, the junction kept 5 bases outside the gene matches. CDR1 is SGHRS and CDR2 is YFSETQ in the germline V gene. The CDR3 is made up of 14 amino acids. The gene calls are TRBV5-1 and TRBJ2-7; TRBD1 matches at 7 bases. The sequencing sample was made of blood. This clonotype originated in a woman aged 25-40 years with Graves' ophthalmopathy. The CDR3: CASSWWQGAYEQYF. The DNA of the CDR3 is TGCGCCAGCAGCTGGTGGCAGGGGGCCTACGAGCAGTACTTC.